The source of this T cell receptor (beta chain) is a study of cytomegalovirus exposure and HLA in healthy donors. The PCR employed 60 Vbeta primers together with 13 Jbeta primers. Clones were read by immunoSEQ multiplex PCR, and TCRdb kept only the in-frame ones, dropping some. The sample records more than 75,000 clones, approximately 75% being singletons. About this clone itself: Its antigen is currently unknown.

V gave up 4 bases and J gave up 9 bases; unmatched junction bases: 5. There are 13 residues in the CDR3. Germline V gives CDR1 MNHNY, CDR2 SVGAGI (reference sequence). Study-wide findings and caveats: Cytomegalovirus association was assigned to under 200 TCR beta chains. Among TCR sequences, most were rare, though some public TCRs appeared in many donors. By a later analysis, the bulk of CMV-associated TCR beta chains appeared HLA-restricted.

The sequenced material came from PBMCs. The V gene is TRBV6-6, the J gene TRBJ2-1, with 8 bases aligning to TRBD2. This TCR was recovered from a woman aged 35 to 49 in good health and CMV-seronegative. CDR3 in amino acids: CASSFGGESEQFF. In DNA form, the CDR3 reads TGTGCCAGCAGTTTCGGGGGGGAAAGTGAGCAGTTCTTC.